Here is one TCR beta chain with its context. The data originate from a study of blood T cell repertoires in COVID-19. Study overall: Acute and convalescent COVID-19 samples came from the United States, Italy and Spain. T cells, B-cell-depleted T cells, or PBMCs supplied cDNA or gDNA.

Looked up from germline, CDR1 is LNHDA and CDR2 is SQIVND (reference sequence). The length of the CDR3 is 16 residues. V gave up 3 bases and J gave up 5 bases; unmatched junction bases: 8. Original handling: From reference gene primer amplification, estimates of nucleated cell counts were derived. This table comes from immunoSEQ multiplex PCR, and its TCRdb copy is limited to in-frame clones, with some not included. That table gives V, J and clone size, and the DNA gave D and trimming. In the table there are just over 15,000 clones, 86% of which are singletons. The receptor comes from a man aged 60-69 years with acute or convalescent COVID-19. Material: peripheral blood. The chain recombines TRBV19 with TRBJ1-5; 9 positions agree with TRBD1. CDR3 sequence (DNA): TGTGCCAGTAGTATTCGGACGGGACAGGGCGATCAGCCCCAGCATTTT. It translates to CASSIRTGQGDQPQHF.